This T cell receptor (beta chain) appears in the sequencing data of a study of vaccination and CD4 T cells after COVID-19. Sequenced with the Oncomine TCR Beta short-read assay was DNA taken from cultured CD4+ T cells. TCRdb ran MiXCR on the PCR reads and lists one entry per CDR3 protein. The sample carries roughly 4,800 distinct CDR3 sequences, over 20% recorded once. Germline V CDR1 and CDR2: MNHNS, SASEGT. Trimming left V 5 bases short and J 3 bases short, with 13 bases between. The length of the CDR3 is 14 residues. By share, this clonotype ranks as large. Its antigen is not known. Notes on the study in general: Convalescent patients' vaccine-specific clones were spike mono-reactive in 304 of 307 cases.

The treatment is: roughly 11-day PBMC culture with coronavirus spike peptide pools or control peptides (ViraFEST assay). This chain uses TRBV6-1 with TRBJ1-1; possible D gene TRBD1, 5 bases. The sequence was collected from a human donor who had recovered from COVID-19. Material for sequencing was CD4+ T cells from blood, cultured in vitro. In DNA form, the CDR3 reads TGTGCCAGCAGTCGTGGCGTAGGGGACACTGAAGCTTTCTTT. This translates into CASSRGVGDTEAFF.